A single sample gave rise to the 20 T cell receptor beta chains below, sequenced in a study of OX40 agonist ivuxolimab in advanced cancers. Assay: immunoSEQ multiplex PCR; the TCRdb copy retains only in-frame clones and omits some. The table shows about 48,000 clones, with around nine tenths occurring only once. The sequences come from CD4+ or CD8+ T cells sorted from blood, collected in a trial of the OX40 agonist ivuxolimab. The receptors stem from an adult with an advanced solid tumor such as melanoma, head and neck, liver or kidney cancer.

The DNA of the CDR3 is TGTGCCAGCAGAGCAGGAACCTACGAGCAGTACTTC. Amino acids: CASRAGTYEQYF. This chain uses TRBV6-5 with TRBJ2-7; D remains ambiguous. The V gene lost 6 bases and the J gene lost 2 bases, with 8 bases spanning the gap. CDR1 is MNHEY, CDR2 SVGAGI, per germline. This CDR3 spans 12 amino acids.

This chain connects TRBV5-1 to TRBJ2-6; 7 bases line up with TRBD1. The CDR3 is 16 amino acids. Germline-derived CDR1 and CDR2 are SGHRS and YFSETQ. After removal of 4 bases from V and 0 bases from J, the junction contained 4 bases not matched to a gene. The CDR3 region is CASSIGDSSGANVLTF. For the CDR3, the DNA is TGCGCCAGCAGCATCGGGGACAGCTCTGGGGCCAACGTCCTGACTTTC.

The chain uses TRBV7-9 and TRBJ2-3; D is unresolved. Germline assignment: CDR1 SEHNR and CDR2 FQNEAQ (reference sequence). Trimming shortened V by 2 bases and J by 1 base, and 7 bases separated the two germline ends. The CDR3 extends over 14 amino acids. CDR3 amino acids: CASSLFSGTDTQYF. The CDR3 DNA sequence: TGTGCCAGCAGCTTATTTAGTGGCACAGATACGCAGTATTTT. The entire variable domain, with the rest obtained from reference TRBV7-9 and TRBJ2-3, is as follows: DTGVSQNPRHKITKRGQNVTFRCDPISEHNRLYWYRQTLGQGPEFLTYFQNEAQLEKSRLLSDRFSAERPKGSFSTLEIQRTEQGDSAMYLCASSLFSGTDTQYFGPGTRLTVL.

The rearrangement joins TRBV18 to TRBJ2-7; TRBD1 matches 8 bases. The CDR3 runs 15 residues. V shed 3 bases and J 5 bases; nucleotides not matched to a gene: 9. Germline V gene data show CDR1 as KGHSH and CDR2 as LQKENI. CDR3 in amino acids: CASSPPGGRGHEQYF. The CDR3 nucleotides read TGTGCCAGCTCACCCCCAGGGGGCAGGGGCCACGAGCAGTACTTC.

This clone was counted a single time. J is TRBJ2-7 and V is TRBV27, with 13 bases fitting TRBD2. The V and J ends lost 6 bases and 2 bases, in that order; junction bases with no gene match: 10. Per the germline V gene, CDR1 is MNHEY and CDR2 is SMNVEV (reference sequence). The CDR3 covers 17 residues. The CDR3 bases are TGTGCCAGCAGAAGGACTAGCGGGAGTTTGGGGGCCTACGAGCAGTACTTC. Translation: CASRRTSGSLGAYEQYF.

The V and J genes are TRBV25-1 and TRBJ2-1; 9 bases are a match to TRBD2. The CDR3 covers 15 residues. V was pared by 2 bases and J by 5 bases, with 4 bases of the junction left unmatched. The V gene's germline CDR1 is MGHDK and CDR2 SYGVNS. CDR3 loop: CASSEAGGIHNEQFF. The CDR3, as DNA: TGTGCCAGCAGTGAAGCGGGAGGGATCCACAATGAGCAGTTCTTC.

The chain combines TRBV19 with TRBJ2-1; D unclear. Germline-derived CDR1 and CDR2 are LNHDA and SQIVND (reference sequence). The CDR3 runs to 15 residues. Trimming cost V 0 bases and J 0 bases, with 6 bases left between them. CDR3 residues: CASSIEGYSYNEQFF. CDR3 nucleotides: TGTGCCAGTAGTATAGAGGGATACTCCTACAATGAGCAGTTCTTC.

V is TRBV27 and J is TRBJ1-4, with 11 bases aligning to TRBD1. The junction had 8 bases not matched to a gene; V was cut back by 5 bases and J by 0 bases. The CDR3 spans 18 residues. Germline CDR1 reads MNHEY; CDR2 reads SMNVEV (reference sequence). CDR3 nucleotide sequence: TGTGCCAGCAGTGCACGCCCGGGACAGGGGGCAACTAATGAAAAACTGTTTTTT. This codes for CASSARPGQGATNEKLFF.

The chain recombines TRBV7-2 with TRBJ1-4; 9 bases agree with TRBD1. Germline V gene data show CDR1 as SGHTA and CDR2 as FQGNSA. The CDR3 is made up of 14 amino acids. V shed 5 bases, J shed 10 bases, and the junction held 8 bases outside the gene matches. The CDR3 spells CASSQGQGEGKLFF. The CDR3 region has the DNA TGTGCCAGCAGCCAGGGACAGGGAGAAGGAAAACTGTTTTTT. The variable domain in full, completed from reference TRBV7-2 and TRBJ1-4, reads GAGVSQSPSNKVTEKGKDVELRCDPISGHTALYWYRQSLGQGLEFLIYFQGNSAPDKSGLPSDRFSAERTGGSVSTLTIQRTQQEDSAVYLCASSQGQGEGKLFFGSGTQLSVL.

J is TRBJ2-1 and V is TRBV5-4; 9 bases line up with TRBD2. Germline V gene sequence: CDR1 SGHNT, CDR2 YYREEE (reference sequence). Trimming took 0 bases from V and 6 from J; bases not matched to a gene: 10. This CDR3 contains 17 residues. CDR3 sequence: CASSLGGTSSAANEQFF. The CDR3 nucleotides read TGTGCCAGCAGCTTGGGTGGGACTAGCTCGGCCGCCAATGAGCAGTTCTTC.

The chain is built from TRBV2 and TRBJ2-1; tentatively, D is TRBD1 (5 bases). The germline V and J ends were trimmed by 6 bases and 4 bases, with 10 bases remaining between them. CDR3 size: 13 residues. CDR1 and CDR2 from the germline V gene are SNHLY and FYNNEI. CDR3: CASRQDRYNEQFF. CDR3 bases: TGTGCCAGCAGACAGGATAGATACAATGAGCAGTTCTTC.

This clone occurred once. This sequence joins TRBV2 and TRBJ1-6, with 7 bases aligning to TRBD1. This CDR3 region has 15 residues. Trimming took 6 bases from V and 7 from J; bases not matched to a gene: 9. CDR1 and CDR2 (germline): SNHLY, FYNNEI. The CDR3 here is CASRYRGTINSPLHF. CDR3 sequence (DNA): TGTGCCAGCAGGTACAGGGGAACGATAAATTCACCCCTCCACTTT.

The V call is TRBV7-9, the J call TRBJ1-6, with D possibly matching TRBD1 (5 bases). This CDR3 comprises 15 residues. With 5 bases removed from V and 3 bases from J, the gap between germline ends came to 11 bases. The V gene's germline CDR1 is SEHNR and CDR2 FQNEAQ (reference sequence). DNA for the CDR3: TGTGCCAGCAGCCAGAGGGGTAACTATAATTCACCCCTCCACTTT. Encoded protein: CASSQRGNYNSPLHF.

This clone was found once. The genes are TRBV7-9 and TRBJ1-2; no firm D call. The CDR3 extends over 10 amino acids. V was trimmed by 1 base and J by 8 bases, leaving 2 bases between them. Germline V gives CDR1 SEHNR, CDR2 FQNEAQ (reference sequence). CDR3 protein: CASSLDGYTF. CDR3 in DNA: TGTGCCAGCAGCTTAGACGGCTACACCTTC.

The CDR3 region has the DNA TGTGCCAGCAGTGGATTCGGGACAGGCTACTATGGCTACACCTTC. Its translation is CASSGFGTGYYGYTF. The chain joins TRBV28 to TRBJ1-2, with 8 bases aligning to TRBD1. CDR3 length equals 15 residues. Germline CDR1 MDHEN, CDR2 SYDVKM. With V trimmed by 5 bases and J by 3 bases, 8 bases remained unmatched.

V usage is TRBV5-6 and J usage is TRBJ1-2; D may be TRBD1 (6 bases). The germline CDR1 and CDR2 sequences are SGHDT and YYEEEE. CDR3 length: 15 residues. The germline V and J ends were trimmed by 3 bases and 3 bases, with 15 bases remaining between them. DNA of the CDR3: TGTGCCAGCAGCTCCCGACAGGAACCTTACTATGGCTACACCTTC. Protein: CASSSRQEPYYGYTF.

The chain joins TRBV7-9 to TRBJ2-3, with 12 bases lining up with TRBD2. CDR1 is SEHNR, CDR2 FQNEAQ, per germline (reference sequence). CDR3 length equals 16 residues. The V gene end was trimmed by 1 base and the J gene end by 4 bases; junction bases not matched to a gene: 3. CDR3 bases: TGTGCCAGCAGCTTAGGCGCTAGCGGGAGGGCAGATACGCAGTATTTT. Protein: CASSLGASGRADTQYF.

The V and J genes are TRBV15 and TRBJ2-5; TRBD2 matches 12 bases. Looked up from germline, CDR1 is LNHNV and CDR2 is YYDKDF (reference sequence). The CDR3 has 16 residues. J lost 4 bases, V lost 5 bases, and 8 bases had no gene match. The CDR3: CATSPTSGSEGETQYF. In nucleotides, the CDR3 is TGTGCCACCAGCCCGACTAGCGGGAGTGAGGGAGAGACCCAGTACTTC.

The chain has TRBV5-1 and TRBJ2-7; the match to TRBD1 covers 7 bases. From germline, CDR1 is SGHRS and CDR2 YFSETQ. The length of the CDR3 is 16 residues. V dropped 0 bases and J dropped 0; count of bases not matched to a gene: 6. The CDR3 region has the DNA TGCGCCAGCAGCTTGGACTCAGGGGGAAGCTCCTACGAGCAGTACTTC. As protein: CASSLDSGGSSYEQYF.

This chain joins TRBV6-5 and TRBJ2-2, with a tentative D call TRBD1 (6 bases). Trimming shortened V by 5 bases and J by 4 bases, and 11 bases separated the two germline ends. Germline CDR1 is MNHEY and CDR2 is SVGAGI. There are 14 residues in the CDR3. The CDR3 loop reads CASSVRGSTGELFF. Here the CDR3 DNA reads TGTGCCAGCAGTGTAAGGGGGTCCACCGGGGAGCTGTTTTTT.